This entry lists 15 T cell receptor beta chains sequenced from one sample in a study of T cell responses to AZD1222 COVID-19 vaccine. Clones were sequenced by immunoSEQ multiplex PCR, and TCRdb holds only the in-frame ones, with some missing. The repertoire consists of around 150,000 clones, with roughly 92% occurring once and the leading ten covering roughly 1.3%. This specimen was peripheral blood, taken 28 days after the second AZD1222 dose. These receptors all come from an adult who received the AZD1222 COVID-19 vaccine.

J is TRBJ1-6 and V is TRBV18; no definite D call. Germline CDR1 and CDR2: KGHSH and LQKENI. With 2 bases removed from V and 0 bases from J, the gap between germline ends came to 14 bases. The length of the CDR3 is 18 residues. CDR3 DNA: TGTGCCAGCTCACCAGCCGGTGAAGAGAGCTCCTATAATTCACCCCTCCACTTT. This sequence encodes CASSPAGEESSYNSPLHF.

CDR3 region: CASSLEVPVGLLGTRDIQYF. CDR3 DNA: TGTGCCAGCAGCTTAGAGGTGCCAGTGGGGTTATTGGGGACGCGTGACATTCAGTACTTC. V usage is TRBV11-2 and J usage is TRBJ2-4; D is possibly TRBD1 or TRBD2 (5 bases each). Germline V gives CDR1 SGHAT, CDR2 FQNNGV. Trimming removed 0 bases at V and 8 bases at J, with 29 bases between. The CDR3 contains 20 residues. The full variable domain, completed using reference TRBV11-2 and TRBJ2-4, is EAGVAQSPRYKIIEKRQSVAFWCNPISGHATLYWYQQILGQGPKLLIQFQNNGVVDDSQLPKDRFSAERLKGVDSTLKIQPAKLEDSAVYLCASSLEVPVGLLGTRDIQYFGAGTRLSVL.

This clone was seen a few times. This sequence joins TRBV3-1 (or the pseudogene TRBV3-2) and TRBJ1-3; D is undetermined. Germline CDR1 LGHDT, CDR2 YNNKEL (reference sequence). CDR3 length equals 15 residues. Trimming cost V 1 base and J 0 bases, with 7 bases left between them. The CDR3, as DNA: TGTGCCAGCAGCCAAGGGCGGGACTCTGGAAACACCATATATTTT. This codes for CASSQGRDSGNTIYF.

The V gene is TRBV11-3, the J gene TRBJ2-7, with 8 nucleotides matching TRBD1. Germline V CDR1 and CDR2: SGHNT, YENEEA. CDR3 length: 13 amino acids. V shed 4 bases, J shed 4 bases, and the junction held 3 bases outside the gene matches. The CDR3 sequence is CASSYRTGYEQYF. Here the CDR3 DNA reads TGTGCCAGCAGCTACCGGACAGGGTACGAGCAGTACTTC.

The chain uses TRBV28 and TRBJ1-2; 7 positions agree with TRBD1. This CDR3 spans 13 amino acids. Germline values: CDR1 MDHEN, CDR2 SYDVKM. Losses at the gene ends were 6 bases for V and 4 bases for J; bases not matched to a gene: 5. CDR3 DNA: TGTGCCAGCAGGGAGGGGGCGACCTATGGCTACACCTTC. Translation gives CASREGATYGYTF.

CDR3 protein: CASRPSGSSYEQYF. The CDR3 DNA follows: TGTGCCAGCAGGCCTAGCGGGTCCTCCTACGAGCAGTACTTC. This chain uses TRBV7-9 with TRBJ2-7; 8 positions match TRBD2. Germline V gene sequence: CDR1 SEHNR, CDR2 FQNEAQ (reference sequence). J gave up 0 bases and V 6 bases, and 4 bases lay outside the gene matches. The CDR3 contains 14 residues.

The rearrangement uses TRBV11-3 and TRBJ1-1, with a tentative D call TRBD1 (5 bases). V was trimmed by 5 bases and J by 3 bases, leaving 16 bases between them. Per the germline V gene, CDR1 is SGHNT and CDR2 is YENEEA. This CDR3 contains 15 residues. CDR3 loop: CASSPGGAQDTEAFF. The DNA for the CDR3 is TGTGCCAGCAGCCCAGGAGGGGCGCAGGACACTGAAGCTTTCTTT.

The V gene is TRBV9, the J gene TRBJ1-1; D not resolved. V dropped 0 bases and J dropped 0 bases, with 15 bases sitting between them. This CDR3 is 17 amino acids long. Germline loops: CDR1 SGDLS, CDR2 YYNGEE. DNA of the CDR3: TGTGCCAGCAGCGTAGGAGGTGGCACAGCTCTGAACACTGAAGCTTTCTTT. Translated: CASSVGGGTALNTEAFF.

The chain recombines TRBV24-1 with TRBJ2-1; 10 positions match TRBD2. Germline V CDR1 and CDR2: KGHDR, SFDVKD. Trimming removed 6 bases from V and 4 bases from J; junction bases left unmatched: 11. The CDR3 is 17 amino acids. CDR3 residues: CATSSAGASGSYNEQFF. In DNA form, the CDR3 reads TGTGCCACCAGTTCGGCGGGGGCTAGCGGGAGTTACAATGAGCAGTTCTTC.

The chain has TRBV5-1 and TRBJ1-1; 11 bases map to TRBD1. The CDR3 extends over 15 amino acids. V lost 4 bases to trimming and J lost 5 bases; unmatched junction nucleotides: 7. CDR1 SGHRS and CDR2 YFSETQ come from the germline V gene. CDR3 DNA: TGCGCCAGCAGCGGACAGGGGGCGCATTTGACTGAAGCTTTCTTT. Translated: CASSGQGAHLTEAFF.

This chain joins TRBV19 and TRBJ2-2; 9 bases fit TRBD1. This CDR3 has 17 residues. Unmatched junction bases numbered 11, after V lost 4 bases and J lost 5 bases. Germline CDR1 is LNHDA and CDR2 is SQIVND (reference sequence). The CDR3 coding sequence is TGTGCCAGTAGTACCCCCACCGGGACAGGGTGGACCGGGGAGCTGTTTTTT. Its translation is CASSTPTGTGWTGELFF.

V gene TRBV19 combines with J gene TRBJ2-3, with 10 bases lining up with TRBD2. Losses at the gene ends were 3 bases for V and 0 bases for J; bases not matched to a gene: 6. The CDR3 spans 17 residues. Germline V gives CDR1 LNHDA, CDR2 SQIVND (reference sequence). The chain's CDR3 is CASSINSGGSSTDTQYF. Here the CDR3 DNA reads TGTGCCAGTAGTATTAATAGCGGGGGGTCTAGCACAGATACGCAGTATTTT.

V gene TRBV27 combines with J gene TRBJ2-1; D unresolved. CDR3 length equals 15 residues. V gave up 4 bases and J gave up 4 bases, with 14 bases separating them. Germline V lookup: CDR1 MNHEY, CDR2 SMNVEV (reference sequence). The CDR3 region is CASSSADHFYNEQFF. The DNA of the CDR3 is TGTGCCAGCAGTTCCGCCGATCACTTTTACAATGAGCAGTTCTTC.

The chain links TRBV27 to TRBJ1-5; TRBD1 might be the D (6 bases). Germline values: CDR1 MNHEY, CDR2 SMNVEV (reference sequence). Between the trimmed V and J ends, which lost 0 bases and 3 bases, there was a span of 18 bases. This CDR3 has 18 residues. In DNA form, the CDR3 reads TGTGCCAGCAGTTTATCTTTTGGGATAGGACAGAACAATCAGCCCCAGCATTTT. This translates into CASSLSFGIGQNNQPQHF.

This clone was counted a single time. The rearrangement links TRBV7-6 to TRBJ2-7; TRBD2 might be the D (6 bases). Per the germline V gene, CDR1 is SGHVS and CDR2 is FNYEAQ. V was pared by 5 bases and J by 0 bases, with 14 bases between. The CDR3 consists of 15 residues. CDR3 sequence (DNA): TGTGCCAGCAGCCCCCGGGACTCGAGCTCCTACGAGCAGTACTTC. This codes for CASSPRDSSSYEQYF. Full variable domain (remainder filled in from reference TRBV7-6 and TRBJ2-7): GAGVSQSPRYKVTKRGQDVALRCDPISGHVSLYWYRQALGQGPEFLTYFNYEAQQDKSGLPNDRFSAERPEGSISTLTIQRTEQRDSAMYRCASSPRDSSSYEQYFGPGTRLTVT.